Given below is one T cell receptor (beta chain) in context. Its antigen is currently unknown. This entry belongs to a study of regulatory T cells in long-lasting Graves disease. Study outcomes and limitations: TRBV28, TRBJ1-2 and TRBJ2-5 were favored in persistent disease.

Regarding time point: newly diagnosed GD, antithyroid drugs for less than 3 months. Scientists built the TCR library using RNA that was extracted from PBMCs. In each case, Graves' disease was diagnosed per American Thyroid Association guidelines. The CDR3 has 16 residues. The V segment lost 6 bases and the J segment 2 bases; nucleotides outside the gene matches: 7. In germline, CDR1 is ENHRY, CDR2 SYGVKD. Building of the TCR beta libraries involved iRepertoire HTBI primers and Arm-PCR of CDR3 regions. TCRdb re-called the multiplex PCR reads through MiXCR, storing one row per CDR3 protein. The sample holds 400,000 to 550,000 distinct CDR3 sequences; 16% are singletons and the top ten take about 10%. These data are also associated with another study on T cells in Graves' hyperthyroidism and ophthalmopathy. That publication notes: With the HTBI primer set, the TCR CDR3 went through a first round of RT-PCR.

Sequencing used peripheral blood mononuclear cells (PBMCs), obtained at new diagnosis, from a patient treated with antithyroid drugs. The chain combines TRBV10-3 with TRBJ2-3; TRBD2 matches at 11 bases. The clonotype originates from a woman aged 25-40 years with Graves disease. The CDR3 here is CAISGTSGYNTDTQYF. CDR3 bases: TGTGCCATCAGCGGGACTAGCGGTTATAACACAGATACGCAGTATTTT.